This T cell receptor (beta chain) was identified during a study of T cell repertoires in cytomegalovirus infection. At the level of the study: Evidence of both CMV infection and a matching HLA type came from public TCR beta signatures.

CDR3 length: 15 residues. CDR1 and CDR2 (germline): DFQATT, SNEGSKA (reference sequence). V lost 3 bases, J lost 5 bases, and 7 bases stayed unmatched. TCRdb re-called the reads with MiXCR, one entry per CDR3 protein. This table holds approximately 700,000 distinct CDR3 sequences, 35% to 45% found once. This clonotype came up a few times. Its antigen is as yet unknown. Whole-study results and caveats: Predominance within the ex vivo response was attributable to HLA-C-restricted CMV-specific TCR beta clonotypes. Identification of carriers of CMV plus the relevant HLA was performed using cumulative public TCR beta family frequency.

The sequenced material came from PBMCs. The sequence was collected from a human donor in good health (CMV status not recorded). Some clones in this sample may be carry-over from other donors' samples. J is TRBJ2-3 and V is TRBV20-1, with 11 bases identical to TRBD2. This CDR3 is CSARVLAGVGDTQYF. The CDR3 DNA sequence: TGCAGTGCTAGGGTACTAGCGGGAGTGGGAGATACGCAGTATTTT.